The rows below give T cell receptor beta chains drawn from one sample of a study of patients and donors after allogeneic stem cell transplantation. TCRdb reanalysed the RT-PCR reads using MiXCR and keeps one entry per CDR3 protein. There are a few hundred thousand distinct CDR3 sequences in the sample; roughly 13% occur only once, and around 10% lies in the top ten. Sequencing was carried out using blood, either unsorted or a sorted T cell fraction (not recorded which). The receptors were gathered from a human donor who was either an allogeneic HSCT recipient or a stem cell or donor lymphocyte infusion donor (not recorded which). It is not recorded whose cells these are; they may come from a transplant donor. CDR3s include the opening cysteine and the closing phenylalanine or tryptophan. A D gene is named only where the DNA matches it firmly. The size entry is marked missing in some rows and otherwise reads once, few, many or a size class.

>TRBJ1-3|TRBD1|many|TRBV20-1
CSARDDRGVGNTIYF
TGCAGTGCTAGAGACGACAGGGGAGTTGGAAACACCATATATTTT
>TRBJ1-5|NA|few|TRBV29-1
CSVGTLNQPQHF
TGCAGCGTAGGGACTCTGAATCAGCCCCAGCATTTT
>TRBJ2-2|NA|many|TRBV24-1
CATSELGGLTGELFF
TGTGCCACCAGTGAGCTGGGGGGACTTACCGGGGAGCTGTTTTTT
>TRBJ2-3|TRBD2|NA|TRBV7-3
CASSWGGKGTDTQYF
TGTGCCAGCAGCTGGGGGGGGAAGGGCACAGATACGCAGTATTTT
>TRBJ2-5|NA|many|TRBV5-1
CASSSAGQLQETQYF
TGCGCCAGCAGCTCGGCGGGCCAGCTTCAAGAGACCCAGTACTTC
>TRBJ1-4|NA|many|TRBV12-3/TRBV12-4
CASSLRGAGKLFF
TGTGCCAGCAGTTTAAGGGGAGCAGGAAAACTGTTTTTT
>TRBJ2-5|NA|few|TRBV5-5
CASSPTGLGETQYF
TGTGCCAGCAGCCCGACCGGACTGGGAGAGACCCAGTACTTC
>TRBJ2-3|TRBD2|NA|TRBV5-6
CASSLRTSDYSDTQYF
TGTGCCAGCAGCTTGCGGACTAGCGACTATTCAGATACGCAGTATTTT
>TRBJ2-3|TRBD2|many|TRBV10-3
CATLAGGTDTQYF
TGTGCCACCTTAGCGGGGGGCACAGATACGCAGTATTTT
>TRBJ2-7|TRBD1|NA|TRBV5-8
CASSLGAGGIYEQYF
TGTGCCAGCAGCTTGGGGGCAGGGGGCATCTACGAGCAGTACTTC
>TRBJ1-2|NA|few|TRBV13
CASSLGTGGGYGYTF
TGTGCCAGCAGCTTAGGAACGGGAGGGGGGTATGGCTACACCTTC
>TRBJ2-1|TRBD2|NA|TRBV6-2/TRBV6-3
CASSPTSGEYNEQFF
TGTGCCAGCAGCCCGACTAGCGGGGAGTACAATGAGCAGTTCTTC
>TRBJ2-7|NA|few|TRBV7-2
CASSLGGGGTYEQYF
TGTGCCAGCAGCTTAGGAGGCGGCGGAACCTACGAGCAGTACTTC
>TRBJ2-6|TRBD2|NA|TRBV10-3
CAISEKGLAGTSSGANVLTF
TGTGCCATCAGTGAAAAGGGTTTAGCGGGGACTAGCTCTGGGGCCAACGTCCTGACTTTC
>TRBJ2-3|NA|few|TRBV5-1
CASSFAQGRDTQYF
TGCGCCAGCAGCTTCGCCCAGGGCCGAGATACGCAGTATTTT
>TRBJ2-1|NA|few|TRBV27
CASSLMVVGNEQFF
TGTGCCAGCAGTTTAATGGTGGTAGGGAATGAGCAGTTCTTC
>TRBJ2-3|NA|NA|TRBV19
CASSMIAGTDTQYF
TGTGCCAGTAGTATGATCGCAGGCACAGATACGCAGTATTTT
>TRBJ1-5|TRBD1|once|TRBV20-1
CSASPTGLSNQPQHF
TGCAGTGCTTCTCCGACAGGGTTAAGCAATCAGCCCCAGCATTTT
>TRBJ1-4|NA|NA|TRBV7-3
CASSLNPPGSNEKLFF
TGTGCCAGCAGCTTAAACCCCCCAGGGTCTAATGAAAAACTGTTTTTT
>TRBJ2-6|NA|NA|TRBV12-3/TRBV12-4
CASTQSKWGARTGANVLTF
TGTGCCAGCACCCAGTCGAAGTGGGGGGCCCGGACTGGGGCCAACGTCCTGACTTTC
>TRBJ1-2|NA|few|TRBV7-2
CASSSDGGYTF
TGTGCCAGCAGCTCTGACGGTGGCTACACCTTC
>TRBJ1-6|NA|NA|TRBV18
CASSPALGVNSPLHF
TGTGCCAGCTCACCCGCGTTGGGGGTGAATTCACCCCTCCACTTT
>TRBJ2-4|NA|few|TRBV6-1
CASNEGLTKNIQYF
TGTGCCAGCAATGAGGGACTGACCAAAAACATTCAGTACTTC
>TRBJ2-7|NA|many|TRBV27
CASNQRGSYEQYF
TGTGCCAGCAACCAACGGGGGTCCTACGAGCAGTACTTC
>TRBJ2-5|NA|many|TRBV20-1
CSAGAGTQETQYF
TGCAGTGCTGGGGCCGGCACTCAAGAGACCCAGTACTTC
>TRBJ2-3|TRBD2|NA|TRBV3-1
CASSQEAGGPGDTQYF
TGTGCCAGCAGCCAAGAGGCGGGAGGGCCGGGAGATACGCAGTATTTT
>TRBJ2-7|NA|few|TRBV21-1
CASSKWPPGRCEQYF
TGTGCCAGCAGCAAGTGGCCCCCCGGGAGGTGCGAGCAGTACTTC
>TRBJ2-1|NA|many|TRBV24-1
CATSDPNTGTTYNEQFF
TGTGCCACCAGTGATCCTAATACCGGGACCACCTACAATGAGCAGTTCTTC
>TRBJ1-2|NA|NA|TRBV12-3/TRBV12-4
CASSVKGGYTF
TGTGCCAGCAGCGTGAAGGGTGGCTACACCTTC
>TRBJ2-1|TRBD1|few|TRBV6-5
CASSYPTGGSYNEQFF
TGTGCCAGCAGTTATCCGACAGGGGGCTCCTACAATGAGCAGTTCTTC
>TRBJ2-7|NA|many|TRBV5-1
CASRGHLSSYEQYF
TGCGCCAGCAGGGGACACCTGAGCTCCTACGAGCAGTACTTC
>TRBJ2-1|TRBD2|NA|TRBV19
CASSMVGLAGAEQFF
TGTGCCAGTAGTATGGTCGGTCTAGCGGGAGCTGAGCAGTTCTTC
>TRBJ2-7|NA|NA|TRBV3-1
CASSPSISPYEQYF
TGTGCCAGCAGCCCGTCGATTTCCCCCTACGAGCAGTACTTC
>TRBJ2-1|NA|NA|TRBV20-1
CSARSPGPYNEQFF
TGCAGTGCTAGGTCGCCAGGCCCCTACAATGAGCAGTTCTTC
>TRBJ2-1|TRBD1|few|TRBV9
CASSPLLDRGRNEQFF
TGTGCCAGCAGCCCCCTCCTGGACAGGGGAAGAAATGAGCAGTTCTTC
>TRBJ2-5|NA|many|TRBV12-3/TRBV12-4
CASTPWGQETQYF
TGTGCCAGCACCCCTTGGGGACAAGAGACCCAGTACTTC
>TRBJ1-2|NA|NA|TRBV6-2/TRBV6-3
CASSYPQAGYTF
TGTGCCAGCAGTTATCCCCAGGCTGGCTACACCTTC
>TRBJ2-3|TRBD1|many|TRBV24-1
CATSDAGTGTDTQYF
TGTGCCACCAGTGATGCCGGGACAGGGACAGATACGCAGTATTTT
>TRBJ2-6|NA|once|TRBV2
CASTMGQGSGANVLTF
TGTGCCAGCACAATGGGGCAGGGCTCTGGGGCCAACGTCCTGACTTTC
>TRBJ2-5|NA|many|TRBV7-7
CASSSRLDSKETQYF
TGTGCTAGCAGCTCCCGTTTGGATAGTAAAGAGACCCAGTACTTC
>TRBJ2-1|NA|NA|TRBV11-3
CASSRTYRNEQFF
TGTGCCAGCAGCCGAACTTACAGGAATGAGCAGTTCTTC